These 17 T cell receptor beta chains originate from one sample sequenced in a study of beta chain features in type 1 diabetes. Sequenced material consisted of expressed TCRB transcripts (all of the isolated RNA was reverse transcribed). Sequenced by immunoSEQ multiplex PCR; TCRdb stores in-frame clones only, minus some. The profile shows some 150,000 clones, roughly 10% of them singletons. Sequencing used central memory CD4+ T cells from blood. The receptors originated from a woman between 35 and 50 years old in good health.

This clone was observed a few times. The CDR3 DNA follows: TGTGCCAGCAAATTACAGGGTCCACCCCTCCACTTT. Translating it yields CASKLQGPPLHF. The chain has TRBV11-2 and TRBJ1-6; tentative D call: TRBD1 (6 bases). Between the trimmed V and J ends, which lost 7 bases and 11 bases, there was a span of 12 bases. The germline V gene has CDR1 SGHAT and CDR2 FQNNGV. The CDR3 spans 12 residues.

The genes are TRBV7-2 and TRBJ1-5, with 7 bases identical to TRBD1. Looked up from germline, CDR1 is SGHTA and CDR2 is FQGNSA. Trimming cost V 5 bases and J 2 bases; bases outside gene matches: 6. The CDR3 loop spans 15 amino acids. CDR3 coding DNA: TGTGCCAGCAGCCACGACAGGGCAGGCAATCAGCCCCAGCATTTT. Protein product: CASSHDRAGNQPQHF.

V usage is TRBV7-6 and J usage is TRBJ1-1, with no clear D. The CDR3 is 14 residues long. Trimming took 3 bases from V and 1 from J, leaving 9 bases between them. Germline V lookup: CDR1 SGHVS, CDR2 FNYEAQ. The CDR3 bases are TGTGCCAGCAGCTTGGCGGTAGAGAACACTGAAGCTTTCTTT. Translation gives CASSLAVENTEAFF.

The chain is built from TRBV13 and TRBJ2-7; TRBD1 matches 9 bases. V shed 6 bases, J shed 3 bases, and the junction held 9 bases outside the gene matches. The CDR3 contains 15 residues. CDR1 is PRHDT and CDR2 is FYEKMQ in the germline V gene (reference sequence). The chain's CDR3 is CASSGTGFDVYEQYF. The CDR3, as DNA: TGTGCCAGCAGTGGGACAGGGTTCGATGTCTACGAGCAGTACTTC. The full variable domain, rest sourced from reference TRBV13 and TRBJ2-7, is AAGVIQSPRHLIKEKRETATLKCYPIPRHDTVYWYQQGPGQDPQFLISFYEKMQSDKGSIPDRFSAQQFSDYHSELNMSSLELGDSALYFCASSGTGFDVYEQYFGPGTRLTVT.

The chain has TRBV10-3 and TRBJ2-1, with TRBD2 as a possible D gene (5 bases). CDR1 is ENHRY, CDR2 SYGVKD, per germline. The germline V and J ends were trimmed by 10 bases and 7 bases, with 23 bases remaining between them. The CDR3 has 15 residues. The CDR3 DNA sequence: TGTGCCACCAGAACCGACGCTGGATCGGGGAATGAGCAGTTCTTC. Protein sequence: CATRTDAGSGNEQFF.

This clone was seen more than once but under ten times. J is TRBJ1-4 and V is TRBV27; 7 bases map to TRBD1. The V gene's germline CDR1 is MNHEY and CDR2 SMNVEV (reference sequence). This CDR3 is built from 15 residues. J was trimmed by 8 bases and V by 3 bases; bases with no gene match: 9. CDR3 bases: TGTGCCAGCAGTTTGTCGTCCAGGGGGAACGAAAAACTGTTTTTT. Residues: CASSLSSRGNEKLFF.

This clone has just a few counts. The chain uses TRBV7-2 and TRBJ2-7; 9 positions match TRBD1. CDR1 is SGHTA, CDR2 FQGNSA, per germline. The CDR3 length is 14 residues. V lost 3 bases, J lost 3 bases, and 3 bases stayed unmatched. The CDR3 DNA reads TGTGCCAGCAGCTTTACGGGACAGGGCTACGAGCAGTACTTC. Protein sequence: CASSFTGQGYEQYF.

The chain uses TRBV4-2 and TRBJ2-5, with D possibly matching TRBD2 (5 bases). The CDR3 covers 13 residues. Germline CDR1 is LGHNA and CDR2 is YNFKEQ. Trimming took 7 bases from V and 2 from J, leaving 11 bases between them. The CDR3 DNA follows: TGTGCCAGCAACCTAGCATTACAAGAGACCCAGTACTTC. Translated: CASNLALQETQYF.

V is TRBV14 and J is TRBJ1-1; D is unresolved. V lost 1 base and J lost 7, with 4 bases in between. Germline V gene data show CDR1 as SGHDN and CDR2 as FVKESK. The CDR3 runs to 11 residues. The CDR3, as DNA: TGTGCCAGCAGCCAAGTAAATGAAGCTTTCTTT. It specifies CASSQVNEAFF.

The chain has TRBV15 and TRBJ2-7; TRBD1 matches at 8 bases. With V trimmed by 3 bases and J by 2 bases, 3 bases remained unmatched. Germline V gives CDR1 LNHNV, CDR2 YYDKDF (reference sequence). This CDR3 region has 14 residues. CDR3 bases: TGTGCCACCAGCAGTAACAGGGGGGCCTACGAGCAGTACTTC. Translating gives CATSSNRGAYEQYF. Based on the CDR3 plus reference TRBV15 and TRBJ2-7, the full variable domain is DAMVIQNPRYQVTQFGKPVTLSCSQTLNHNVMYWYQQKSSQAPKLLFHYYDKDFNNEADTPDNFQSRRPNTSFCFLDIRSPGLGDTAMYLCATSSNRGAYEQYFGPGTRLTVT.

This clone appeared a few times. J is TRBJ1-5 and V is TRBV19, with D uncertain. The CDR3 runs to 15 residues. In germline, CDR1 is LNHDA, CDR2 SQIVND (reference sequence). Trimming removed 7 bases at V and 2 bases at J, with 15 bases between. The CDR3 sequence: CASTPVLRGNQPQHF. CDR3 DNA sequence: TGTGCCAGTACCCCGGTCCTTCGGGGCAATCAGCCCCAGCATTTT.

This clone showed up just a few times. The V and J genes are TRBV28 and TRBJ1-2; D is ambiguous. V lost 4 bases and J 0 bases, leaving 12 bases between the germline ends. The CDR3 is made up of 15 amino acids. CDR1 and CDR2 (germline): MDHEN, SYDVKM. The CDR3 DNA reads as TGTGCCAGCAGTTCCCACAGCTATTCTAACTATGGCTACACCTTC. Translated: CASSSHSYSNYGYTF.

This clone was counted a few times. The chain links TRBV6-5 to TRBJ1-2; D not resolved. The CDR3 length is 11 residues. The germline V and J ends were trimmed by 6 bases and 8 bases, with 10 bases remaining between them. Germline-derived CDR1 and CDR2 are MNHEY and SVGAGI. The CDR3 region has the DNA TGTGCCAGCAGCGGGTTTGCGGGCTACACCTTC. Protein product: CASSGFAGYTF.

This clone was detected a few times. The chain uses TRBV6-6 and TRBJ2-7; 8 bases are a match to TRBD1. From germline, CDR1 is MNHNY and CDR2 SVGAGI (reference sequence). CDR3 size: 15 residues. V lost 4 bases, J lost 13 bases, and 18 bases stayed unmatched. The CDR3 sequence is CASSSPTRRRDRIYF. In DNA form, the CDR3 reads TGTGCCAGCAGTTCCCCGACGCGACGCCGGGACAGGATATACTTC.

The chain links TRBV11-2 to TRBJ2-4; D is undetermined. CDR3 length equals 15 residues. V lost 4 bases to trimming and J lost 0 bases, with 10 bases between them. Per the germline V gene, CDR1 is SGHAT and CDR2 is FQNNGV. The CDR3 region is CASSYERLAKNIQYF. CDR3 in DNA: TGTGCCAGCAGCTACGAGCGACTAGCCAAAAACATTCAGTACTTC. The full variable domain, completed using reference TRBV11-2 and TRBJ2-4, is EAGVAQSPRYKIIEKRQSVAFWCNPISGHATLYWYQQILGQGPKLLIQFQNNGVVDDSQLPKDRFSAERLKGVDSTLKIQPAKLEDSAVYLCASSYERLAKNIQYFGAGTRLSVL.

The gene calls are TRBV5-1 and TRBJ2-7, with 9 bases matching TRBD1. Germline V gene data show CDR1 as SGHRS and CDR2 as YFSETQ. The CDR3 is 16 residues long. V shed 4 bases and J 1 base; nucleotides not matched to a gene: 9. CDR3 region: CASSAGQGIVSYEQYF. CDR3 nucleotides: TGCGCCAGCAGCGCAGGACAGGGGATAGTGTCCTACGAGCAGTACTTC.

A few counts support this clone. The chain combines TRBV25-1 with TRBJ1-2; D may be TRBD1 (6 bases). This CDR3 contains 15 residues. Germline V CDR1 and CDR2: MGHDK, SYGVNS. V was cut by 5 bases and J by 5 bases, with 18 bases left in between. This chain's CDR3 is CASSTTGPLGYGYTF. Here the CDR3 DNA reads TGTGCCAGCAGTACTACAGGGCCCCTTGGGTATGGCTACACCTTC.